This paragraph covers one TCR beta chain sequence. The CDR3 loop spans 13 amino acids. J gave up 2 bases and V 6 bases, and 0 bases lay outside the gene matches. This entry belongs to a study of blood T cell repertoires in COVID-19. Here immunoSEQ multiplex PCR was the method, and the copy in TCRdb shows in-frame clones only, minus some. In the table there are 140,000 to 150,000 clones, just under 85% of which are singletons. The sequence was collected from a woman aged 45-59 years with acute COVID-19. V is TRBV12-3 or TRBV12-4 and J is TRBJ1-5; 8 bases agree with TRBD1. The material sequenced was PBMCs or T cells enriched from blood (not recorded which). This chain's CDR3 is CASRGQGNQPQHF. CDR3 sequence (DNA): TGTGCCAGCAGGGGACAGGGCAATCAGCCCCAGCATTTT.